This T cell receptor beta chain was retrieved from a study of blood T cell repertoires in COVID-19. Study summary: Sites in the United States, Italy and Spain provided acute and convalescent COVID-19 samples. Sources were T cells, B-cell-depleted T cells, or PBMCs; the material itself was cDNA or gDNA.

In the authors' workflow: Reference gene primer amplification yielded estimated nucleated cell counts. Here immunoSEQ multiplex PCR was the method, and the copy in TCRdb shows in-frame clones only, minus some. V, J and clone size reflect that table, while D and trimming were determined from the DNA. The sample holds about 70,000 clones, about 87% seen once. The CDR3 length is 13 residues. Germline assignment: CDR1 MGHRA and CDR2 YSYEKL. The V end lost 0 bases, the J end lost 8 bases, and 10 bases lay between the germline ends. This chain links TRBV4-1 with TRBJ1-1; D gene ambiguous. Sequences were obtained from peripheral blood. The TCR sequence derives from a woman between 65 and 79 years old with acute or convalescent COVID-19. The CDR3 DNA is TGCGCCAGCAGCCAAGATTTCCCCTCCGAAGCTTTCTTT. It is translated as CASSQDFPSEAFF.